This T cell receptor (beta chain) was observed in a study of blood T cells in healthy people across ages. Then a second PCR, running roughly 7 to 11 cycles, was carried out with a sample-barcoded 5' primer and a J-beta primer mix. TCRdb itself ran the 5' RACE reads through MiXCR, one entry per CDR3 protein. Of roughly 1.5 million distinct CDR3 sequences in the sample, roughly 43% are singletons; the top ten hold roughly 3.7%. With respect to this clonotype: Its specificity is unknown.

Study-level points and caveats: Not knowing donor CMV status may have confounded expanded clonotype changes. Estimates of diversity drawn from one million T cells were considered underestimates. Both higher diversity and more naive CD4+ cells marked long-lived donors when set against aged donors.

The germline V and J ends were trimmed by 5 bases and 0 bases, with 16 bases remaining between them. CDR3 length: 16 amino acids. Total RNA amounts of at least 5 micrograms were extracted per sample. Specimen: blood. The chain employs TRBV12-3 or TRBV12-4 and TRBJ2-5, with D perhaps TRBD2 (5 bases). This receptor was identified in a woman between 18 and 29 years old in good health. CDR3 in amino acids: CASSPLRGINQETQYF. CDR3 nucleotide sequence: TGTGCCAGCAGTCCCCTCCGAGGGATAAACCAAGAGACCCAGTACTTC.